One sample yielded the 27 T cell receptor delta chains listed below, sequenced in a study of gamma-delta chains in newborns, infants, children. TCRdb re-called the reads with CATT. The sample has 10,000 or so delta-chain clones, around 3.5% seen once. The specimen sequenced was blood. Source of these receptors: a child who was a newborn, infant or young child, either healthy, febrile or measles-vaccinated (not recorded which).

This clone has more than one count but fewer than ten. The chain combines TRDV1 with TRDJ1; 8 nucleotides line up with TRDD3. The CDR3 extends over 12 amino acids. The J segment lost 10 bases and the V segment lost 5 bases, leaving 6 bases of the junction unmatched. Germline V gene sequence: CDR1 TSWWSYY, CDR2 QGS. The CDR3 region has the DNA TGTGCTCTTGGGAATCGAGGGATACGACTCATCTTT. Its protein product is CALGNRGIRLIF.

A few counts support this clone. The chain is built from TRDV1 and TRDJ1; no firm D call. The CDR3 consists of 15 residues. CDR1 and CDR2 from the germline V gene are TSWWSYY and QGS. Trimming left V 5 bases short and J 2 bases short, with 15 bases between. CDR3: CALGRECRRTDKLIF. CDR3 bases: TGTGCTCTTGGGCGTGAGTGCCGGCGGACCGATAAACTCATCTTT.

As regards this clone: Its ends do not fully match the called genes, so a read error is possible. The genes are TRDV1 and TRDJ2; 7 bases match TRDD3. The germline V gene encodes CDR1 TSWWSYY and CDR2 QGS. This CDR3 spans 23 amino acids. CDR3 region: CALGWDPKTSPCTGDFLTAQPFF. The CDR3, as DNA: TGTGCTCTTGGTTGGGATCCAAAAACTTCCCCTTGTACTGGGGATTTTTTGACAGCACAACCCTTCTTT.

This rearrangement joins TRDV1 to TRDJ2, with 9 bases matching TRDD3. The CDR3 extends over 20 amino acids. Germline V gene data show CDR1 as TSWWSYY and CDR2 as QGS. V shed 4 bases and J 8 bases; nucleotides not matched to a gene: 23. Written as DNA, the CDR3 is TGTGCTCTTGGGGTTCTTCGACGGTCGCCTCCAGGGGATACGCACGCACAACTCTTCTTT. This codes for CALGVLRRSPPGDTHAQLFF.

This clone has more than one count but fewer than ten. This chain links TRDV3 with TRDJ1; perhaps TRDD3 as D (5 bases). The V end was cut by 4 bases, the J end by 10 bases, with 25 bases between. CDR1 TVYSNPD and CDR2 GDNSRS come from the germline V gene (reference sequence). The CDR3 length is 14 residues. CDR3 sequence reads: CASGLGPWGTGLIF. CDR3 nucleotide sequence: TGTGCCTCGGGCCTAGGTCCTTGGGGTACCGGACTCATCTTT. The full variable domain, completed using reference TRDV3 and TRDJ1, is CDKVTQSSPDQTVASGSEVVLLCTYDTVYSNPDLFWYRIRPDYSFQFVFYGDNSRSEGADFTQGRFSVKHILTQKAFHLVISPVRTEDSATYYCASGLGPWGTGLIFGKGTRVTVEP.

In its sample, this clone is medium-sized. The chain carries TRDV2 and TRDJ1, with D maybe TRDD3 (6 bases). V lost 0 bases and J lost 4, with 23 bases in between. The CDR3 consists of 18 residues. The germline CDR1 and CDR2 sequences are GEAIGNYY and EKD. In nucleotides, the CDR3 is TGTGCCTGTGACACCCTATTCACCGGGGGACCCGGCGACGATAAACTCATCTTT. Residues: CACDTLFTGGPGDDKLIF.

The chain employs TRDV2 and TRDJ1; 7 positions match TRDD3. Germline V gene data show CDR1 as GEAIGNYY and CDR2 as EKD. CDR3 length: 19 amino acids. Trimming removed 0 bases from V and 0 bases from J; junction bases left unmatched: 15. CDR3 loop: CACDTVRGISGGYTDKLIF. The CDR3 DNA follows: TGTGCCTGTGACACCGTTAGGGGGATTTCGGGGGGGTACACCGATAAACTCATCTTT.

V usage is TRDV1 and J usage is TRDJ1; possibly TRDD2 for D (9 bases). Trimming pared 2 bases from V and 0 bases from J, leaving 28 bases between. The germline V gene has CDR1 TSWWSYY and CDR2 QGS. The CDR3 totals 21 residues. The DNA of the CDR3 is TGTGCTCTTGGGGAAATCCCTTCCTACCTGATTACTGGGGGGTACACCGATAAACTCATCTTT. This gives the protein CALGEIPSYLITGGYTDKLIF.

To note about this clone: This CDR3 is also generated by other DNA sequences in the sample. The rearrangement joins TRDV1 to TRDJ1; D perhaps matches TRDD3 (5 bases). The CDR3 is made up of 20 amino acids. The germline V gene has CDR1 TSWWSYY and CDR2 QGS. The V end was cut by 3 bases, the J end by 1 base, with 27 bases between. In nucleotides, the CDR3 is TGTGCTCTTGGGGAGCTAGTGGGATCCATGGCCCCTCTGTCCACCGATAAACTCATCTTT. Amino acids: CALGELVGSMAPLSTDKLIF.

This rearrangement joins TRDV1 to TRDJ1; 10 bases fit TRDD3. The CDR3 has 18 residues. The V segment lost 1 base and the J segment 4 bases; nucleotides outside the gene matches: 12. The V gene's germline CDR1 is TSWWSYY and CDR2 QGS. The chain's CDR3 is CALGEQSLIGGYNDKLIF. DNA for the CDR3: TGTGCTCTTGGGGAACAAAGCTTGATTGGGGGATACAACGATAAACTCATCTTT.

This clone was observed a few times. The CDR3 DNA reads TGTGCTCTTGGGGTCACGTGGGGGAGACCGTTACTGGGGGATCGGACCGATAAACTCATCTTT. Encoded protein: CALGVTWGRPLLGDRTDKLIF. The chain links TRDV1 to TRDJ1; 10 nucleotides align to TRDD3. Germline lookup yields CDR1 TSWWSYY and CDR2 QGS. The CDR3 contains 21 residues. After removal of 4 bases from V and 2 bases from J, the junction contained 22 bases not matched to a gene.

This sequence joins TRDV1 and TRDJ1, with 10 bases matching TRDD3. CDR3 size: 18 residues. V lost 5 bases to trimming and J lost 3 bases; unmatched junction nucleotides: 15. CDR1 and CDR2 from the germline V gene are TSWWSYY and QGS. DNA of the CDR3: TGTGCTCTTGGGATACCGAGTGGGGGATACTTTCTCGCCGATAAACTCATCTTT. It yields the protein CALGIPSGGYFLADKLIF.

By share, this clone ranks as medium-sized. This chain connects TRDV2 to TRDJ3, with 13 bases identical to TRDD3. In germline, CDR1 is GEAIGNYY, CDR2 EKD. This CDR3 is 18 amino acids long. Trimming cost V 0 bases and J 9 bases; bases outside gene matches: 7. This CDR3 reads CACDTVLGDTQVTRQMFF. The CDR3 DNA sequence: TGTGCCTGTGACACCGTACTGGGGGATACGCAGGTCACCCGACAGATGTTTTTC.

In its sample, this clone ranks as medium-sized. The gene calls are TRDV1 and TRDJ1; TRDD3 matches 11 bases. CDR3 size: 20 residues. V shed 6 bases, J shed 0 bases, and the junction held 18 bases outside the gene matches. CDR1 is TSWWSYY and CDR2 is QGS in the germline V gene. The CDR3 DNA reads as TGTGCTCTTGGTGTGATCATTACCCTGGGGGATACACTCTACACCGATAAACTCATCTTT. Its translation is CALGVIITLGDTLYTDKLIF.

In its sample, this clone was seen a few times. The chain carries TRDV1 and TRDJ1; unclear D gene. Germline V gene sequence: CDR1 TSWWSYY, CDR2 QGS. CDR3 size: 22 residues. V lost 0 bases, J lost 2 bases, and 31 bases lay in between. The DNA for the CDR3 is TGTGCTCTTGGGGAACTCCCGATAGGGCCTCGGTGGGCACCCAATTTTACCGATAAACTCATCTTT. This gives the protein CALGELPIGPRWAPNFTDKLIF.

This clone ranks as medium-sized (0.01 to 0.1%). Other nucleotide sequences from this sample produce the same CDR3. V gene TRDV2 combines with J gene TRDJ1; 9 nucleotides align to TRDD3. CDR1 is GEAIGNYY, CDR2 EKD, per germline. There are 17 residues in the CDR3. Trimming at V came to 0 bases and at J to 6 bases, leaving 13 bases not matched to a gene. As DNA, the CDR3 is TGTGCCTGTGACACCGTATCAAGGGGATACGCGGAGAATAAACTCATCTTT. Protein: CACDTVSRGYAENKLIF.

This clone occurred a few times. The rearrangement joins TRDV3 to TRDJ1, with 8 bases aligning to TRDD3. Germline-derived CDR1 and CDR2 are TVYSNPD and GDNSRS (reference sequence). The CDR3 has 17 residues. The V and J ends lost 0 bases and 1 base, in that order; junction bases with no gene match: 13. The CDR3 nucleotides read TGTGCCTTTAGACTACGTCGGGGGATAAGGGGCACCGATAAACTCATCTTT. Translation gives CAFRLRRGIRGTDKLIF.

This clone rates as medium-sized. This chain links TRDV1 with TRDJ1; 7 bases align to TRDD2. Germline V CDR1 and CDR2: TSWWSYY, QGS. This CDR3 has 23 residues. The junction had 33 bases not matched to a gene; V was cut back by 7 bases and J by 1 base. CDR3 nucleotides: TGTGCTCTTGATTTACCCACTACCTATTCCTACGAGGGACTCTCACCAGGCACCGATAAACTCATCTTT. Translation gives CALDLPTTYSYEGLSPGTDKLIF.

This clone was observed a few times. V gene TRDV1 combines with J gene TRDJ1, with 9 bases fitting TRDD3. In germline, CDR1 is TSWWSYY, CDR2 QGS. J was trimmed by 0 bases and V by 6 bases; bases with no gene match: 17. This CDR3 spans 19 amino acids. The CDR3 here is CALGNPLDWGYANTDKLIF. CDR3 DNA: TGTGCTCTTGGCAACCCTCTTGATTGGGGATACGCAAACACCGATAAACTCATCTTT.

The chain uses TRDV1 and TRDJ1; 13 bases agree with TRDD3. TCRdb carries no J gene annotation; the J gene was assigned here by matching the DNA with germline. Losses at the gene ends were 3 bases for V and 1 base for J; bases not matched to a gene: 23. Per the germline V gene, CDR1 is TSWWSYY and CDR2 is QGS. There are 23 residues in the CDR3. CDR3 sequence: CALGDCRFPLTRTGGYGTDKLIF. CDR3 sequence (DNA): TGTGCTCTTGGGGATTGCCGTTTTCCTCTCACCCGTACTGGGGGATACGGCACCGATAAACTCATCTTT.

The chain couples TRDV1 to TRDJ1, with 9 bases fitting TRDD3. Unmatched junction bases numbered 19, after V lost 3 bases and J lost 2 bases. CDR3 length equals 20 residues. CDR1 and CDR2 (germline): TSWWSYY, QGS. The CDR3 reads CALGDPLPRTGGPSTDKLIF. In DNA, the CDR3 is TGTGCTCTTGGGGACCCCCTACCCCGTACTGGGGGACCTTCTACCGATAAACTCATCTTT.

V is TRDV3 and J is TRDJ1, with a possible D match to TRDD3 (6 bases). Germline V gene data show CDR1 as TVYSNPD and CDR2 as GDNSRS (reference sequence). Between the trimmed V and J ends, which lost 5 bases and 0 bases, there was a span of 31 bases. The CDR3 contains 19 residues. Written as DNA, the CDR3 is TGTGCCATAGGATCCCTCCTCAGACGTACTGGGTTTTACACCGATAAACTCATCTTT. This gives the protein CAIGSLLRRTGFYTDKLIF. Looking up the rest from reference TRDV3 and TRDJ1 gives the full variable domain: CDKVTQSSPDQTVASGSEVVLLCTYDTVYSNPDLFWYRIRPDYSFQFVFYGDNSRSEGADFTQGRFSVKHILTQKAFHLVISPVRTEDSATYYCAIGSLLRRTGFYTDKLIFGKGTRVTVEP.

Details on this clone: The protein recorded in TCRdb does not match the translated DNA at residue 6; the protein presented here comes from translating the DNA. The chain is built from TRDV1 and TRDJ2, with D hard to call. Germline assignment: CDR1 TSWWSYY and CDR2 QGS. This CDR3 is built from 17 residues. V was shortened by 2 bases and J by 2 bases, with 15 bases between the two germline ends. The CDR3 sequence: CALGEAPHVALTAQLFF. The CDR3, as DNA: TGTGCTCTTGGGGAAGCACCGCATGTAGCATTGACAGCACAACTCTTCTTT.

This chain links TRDV2 with TRDJ3; 13 nucleotides match TRDD3. Germline trimming cut 3 bases from V and 0 bases from J; bases unmatched to any gene: 7. This CDR3 region has 20 residues. The germline V gene has CDR1 GEAIGNYY and CDR2 EKD. The DNA for the CDR3 is TGTGCCTGTGACCCCCTACTGGGGGATACGAGCTCCTGGGACACCCGACAGATGTTTTTC. This sequence encodes CACDPLLGDTSSWDTRQMFF.

This clone showed up just a few times. The chain links TRDV1 to TRDJ1, with TRDD3 matching 11 bases. V was pared by 1 base and J by 0 bases, with 37 bases of the junction left unmatched. Looked up from germline, CDR1 is TSWWSYY and CDR2 is QGS. This CDR3 spans 28 amino acids. CDR3: CALGEPLGAGWGILGSMVRIVNTDKLIF. The CDR3, as DNA: TGTGCTCTTGGGGAACCCCTCGGAGCCGGCTGGGGGATACTAGGTTCGATGGTCCGAATCGTAAACACCGATAAACTCATCTTT.

In regard to this clone: Possible read error: a much larger clone is one base away. At the DNA level, this CDR3 is encoded by other sequences in the same sample as well. The CDR3 coding sequence is TGTGCCTGTGACACCGCCGGGGATTATCGGAGCTCCTGGGACACCCGACAGATGTTTTTC. It is translated as CACDTAGDYRSSWDTRQMFF. The chain joins TRDV2 to TRDJ3; tentative D call: TRDD3 (6 bases). CDR1 is GEAIGNYY, CDR2 EKD, per germline. The CDR3 consists of 20 residues. Trimming removed 0 bases at V and 0 bases at J, with 17 bases between.

This clone was observed a handful of times. The chain links TRDV3 to TRDJ1, with 9 bases that match TRDD2. The germline V gene encodes CDR1 TVYSNPD and CDR2 GDNSRS (reference sequence). The CDR3 length is 22 residues. Trimming at V came to 2 bases and at J to 6 bases, leaving 34 bases not matched to a gene. The DNA of the CDR3 is TGTGCCTTTCGACTTCTAGTGCCTTCCTACCGACACCGGGGATATGGGGCGCATAAACTCATCTTT. It specifies CAFRLLVPSYRHRGYGAHKLIF. The variable domain in full, completed from reference TRDV3 and TRDJ1, reads CDKVTQSSPDQTVASGSEVVLLCTYDTVYSNPDLFWYRIRPDYSFQFVFYGDNSRSEGADFTQGRFSVKHILTQKAFHLVISPVRTEDSATYYCAFRLLVPSYRHRGYGAHKLIFGKGTRVTVEP.